This entry lists 17 T cell receptor beta chains sequenced from one sample in a study of cytomegalovirus exposure and HLA in healthy donors (dated by TCRdb to 2015 to 2018). The receptor library was made with the immunoSEQ multiplex PCR assay. The multiplex PCR relied on a mix of 60 forward primers for TCR Vbeta segments and 13 reverse primers for TCR Jbeta segments. In its TCRdb copy, this immuneACCESS table keeps in-frame sequences only and misses some clones. Where compared with another copy, unresolved V genes explain less than half of these, and the others have no known cause. This sample lists 150,000 to 200,000 clones; about 75% were detected once. Jointly, the top ten make up 2% to 2.5% of the sample. Sequences were obtained from PBMCs. The source of these receptors is a female donor in good health and CMV-seronegative.

The chain joins TRBV9 to TRBJ1-2; the D is unclear. Trimming removed 6 bases from V and 7 bases from J, with 16 bases in between. The V gene's germline CDR1 is SGDLS and CDR2 YYNGEE. The CDR3 spans 13 residues. CDR3 in amino acids: CASTLEEGSGYTF. CDR3 sequence (DNA): TGTGCCAGCACCTTAGAGGAGGGAAGTGGCTACACCTTC.

The table lists this clone with a count of one. This sequence joins TRBV7-7 and TRBJ2-5, with 7 bases identical to TRBD2. This CDR3 is built from 14 residues. Germline trimming cut 5 bases from V and 5 bases from J; bases unmatched to any gene: 8. The germline V gene encodes CDR1 SSHAT and CDR2 FNYEAQ (reference sequence). The CDR3 loop is CASSLGAGRETQYF. CDR3 nucleotide sequence: TGTGCCAGCAGCCTGGGAGCGGGGAGGGAGACCCAGTACTTC.

The chain uses TRBV2 and TRBJ2-7, with 7 positions matching TRBD2. This CDR3 has 16 amino acids. Per germline, CDR1 SNHLY and CDR2 FYNNEI. The V and J ends lost 2 bases and 0 bases, in that order; junction bases with no gene match: 7. CDR3: CASSELPSGSSYEQYF. In nucleotides, the CDR3 is TGTGCCAGCAGTGAACTGCCTAGCGGTAGCTCCTACGAGCAGTACTTC.

V gene TRBV2 combines with J gene TRBJ1-5, with TRBD1 as a possible D gene (5 bases). CDR1 SNHLY and CDR2 FYNNEI come from the germline V gene. The CDR3 has 15 residues. Trimming removed 5 bases at V and 4 bases at J, with 15 bases between. In nucleotides, the CDR3 is TGTGCCAGCAGTCCAGGGCCCCAACATAATCAGCCCCAGCATTTT. Its protein product is CASSPGPQHNQPQHF.

The chain is built from TRBV18 and TRBJ2-3; TRBD2 matches 8 bases. This CDR3 region has 14 residues. The germline V gene encodes CDR1 KGHSH and CDR2 LQKENI. V gave up 10 bases and J gave up 5 bases; unmatched junction bases: 11. The DNA of the CDR3 is TGTGCCACCTCGGCGCTAGCGGGTGGAGATACGCAGTATTTT. This sequence encodes CATSALAGGDTQYF.

V usage is TRBV6-5 and J usage is TRBJ1-2; TRBD1 agrees at 7 bases. The CDR3 length is 13 residues. Germline V lookup: CDR1 MNHEY, CDR2 SVGAGI. Unmatched junction bases numbered 3, after V lost 3 bases and J lost 5 bases. The CDR3 loop reads CASSYGTVYGYTF. Here the CDR3 DNA reads TGTGCCAGCAGTTATGGGACAGTTTATGGCTACACCTTC.

CDR3 in DNA: TGTGCCAGCAGTTCCGGGTTCACTGAAGCTTTCTTT. It translates to CASSSGFTEAFF. This chain uses TRBV6-5 with TRBJ1-1, with D unresolved. Between the trimmed V and J ends, which lost 4 bases and 4 bases, there was a span of 7 bases. Germline V lookup: CDR1 MNHEY, CDR2 SVGAGI. The CDR3 loop spans 12 amino acids.

J is TRBJ2-7 and V is TRBV6-5; D uncertain. Germline-derived CDR1 and CDR2 are MNHEY and SVGAGI. V lost 0 bases, J lost 3 bases, and 9 bases lay in between. This CDR3 has 14 residues. CDR3 sequence: CASSYSFPYYEQYF. CDR3 nucleotide sequence: TGTGCCAGCAGTTACTCCTTCCCTTACTACGAGCAGTACTTC.

The rearrangement uses TRBV5-4 and TRBJ1-1, with D maybe TRBD1 (6 bases). Germline CDR1 is SGHNT and CDR2 is YYREEE (reference sequence). V was clipped by 2 bases and J by 2 bases, with 10 bases between them. This CDR3 comprises 14 residues. The CDR3 loop reads CASSLRTANTEAFF. The CDR3, as DNA: TGTGCCAGCAGCTTAAGGACAGCCAACACTGAAGCTTTCTTT. Full variable domain (remainder filled in from reference TRBV5-4 and TRBJ1-1): ETGVTQSPTHLIKTRGQQVTLRCSSQSGHNTVSWYQQALGQGPQFIFQYYREEENGRGNFPPRFSGLQFPNYSSELNVNALELDDSALYLCASSLRTANTEAFFGQGTRLTVV.

This clone was detected a few times. CDR3 nucleotides: TGTGCCAGCAGCTTAGCAGGGGTGGGCCCCCAGCATTTT. Amino acids: CASSLAGVGPQHF. The chain recombines TRBV7-9 with TRBJ1-5; TRBD1 might be the D (5 bases). Germline V CDR1 and CDR2: SEHNR, FQNEAQ (reference sequence). V was shortened by 0 bases and J by 10 bases, with 10 bases between the two germline ends. The CDR3 is 13 amino acids.

The sample holds a few counts of this clone. The rearrangement links TRBV12-5 to TRBJ2-7; 7 positions agree with TRBD1. The trim removed 8 bases at V and 7 bases at J, leaving 14 bases unmatched. Germline V gene lookup returns CDR1 LGHNT and CDR2 FRNRAP. The length of the CDR3 is 14 residues. CDR3 nucleotides: TGTGCTAGTTCACCCGGGACACCAGGGGGAGAGCAGTACTTC. Translation: CASSPGTPGGEQYF.

This clone has only a few counts. The CDR3 loop reads CASTSWGREDTEAFF. In nucleotides, the CDR3 is TGTGCCAGTACCTCCTGGGGCAGGGAGGACACTGAAGCTTTCTTT. The V gene is TRBV19, the J gene TRBJ1-1; D may be TRBD1 (5 bases). Germline V gene sequence: CDR1 LNHDA, CDR2 SQIVND (reference sequence). V was trimmed by 7 bases and J by 3 bases, leaving 18 bases between them. The length of the CDR3 is 15 residues.

This chain uses TRBV5-1 with TRBJ2-1, with D possibly being TRBD2 (6 bases). This CDR3 has 16 amino acids. Per the germline V gene, CDR1 is SGHRS and CDR2 is YFSETQ. The V gene lost 4 bases and the J gene lost 5 bases, with 19 bases spanning the gap. In DNA, the CDR3 is TGCGCCAGCAGCCGGGGGTTAGAGCGGCCTCACAATGAGCAGTTCTTC. It encodes CASSRGLERPHNEQFF.

This chain links TRBV19 with TRBJ2-5, with D possibly being TRBD2 (5 bases). The V end was cut by 2 bases, the J end by 7 bases, with 14 bases between. This CDR3 has 14 amino acids. CDR1 is LNHDA and CDR2 is SQIVND in the germline V gene (reference sequence). The CDR3: CASSINRDEGTQYF. The CDR3 DNA sequence: TGTGCCAGTAGTATAAACCGGGATGAAGGGACCCAGTACTTC.

This chain uses TRBV5-5 with TRBJ2-1, with D uncertain. The V end was cut by 0 bases, the J end by 4 bases, with 11 bases between. The CDR3 is 15 residues long. The germline V gene encodes CDR1 SGHKS and CDR2 YYEKEE (reference sequence). The CDR3 loop is CASSLGHVAYNEQFF. As DNA, the CDR3 is TGTGCCAGCAGCTTGGGCCATGTGGCTTACAATGAGCAGTTCTTC.

The V and J genes are TRBV6-1 and TRBJ1-5; 10 bases agree with TRBD1. V shed 11 bases, J shed 2 bases, and the junction held 6 bases outside the gene matches. CDR1 MNHNS and CDR2 SASEGT come from the germline V gene. This CDR3 region has 14 residues. The CDR3 DNA is TGTGCCGCAAGACAGGGGGCGGGCAATCAGCCCCAGCATTTT. Protein product: CAARQGAGNQPQHF.

This clone was counted only a few times. V and J are TRBV10-3 and TRBJ2-5; D remains unclear. Between the trimmed V and J ends, which lost 0 bases and 2 bases, there was a span of 10 bases. The CDR3 runs to 15 residues. Germline assignment: CDR1 ENHRY and CDR2 SYGVKD. CDR3: CAISESSKRQETQYF. In nucleotides, the CDR3 is TGTGCCATCAGTGAGTCCTCTAAGAGACAAGAGACCCAGTACTTC.